The 5 T cell receptor beta chains below come from one sample, sequenced in a study of blood T cell repertoires in COVID-19. Assay: immunoSEQ multiplex PCR; the TCRdb copy retains only in-frame clones and omits some. Among over 100,000 clones listed, roughly three quarters were seen once. The sample taken for sequencing was peripheral blood. The receptors were gathered from a woman aged 70-85 years with acute or convalescent COVID-19.

This rearrangement joins TRBV5-6 to TRBJ2-5; a possible D gene is TRBD2 (7 bases). The CDR3 is 14 amino acids. CDR1 SGHDT and CDR2 YYEEEE come from the germline V gene. Trimming removed 2 bases from V and 4 bases from J, with 12 bases in between. CDR3 region: CASSLSGEGETQYF. CDR3 bases: TGTGCCAGCAGCTTATCAGGGGAGGGAGAGACCCAGTACTTC.

On this clone itself: The sample contains more than one DNA sequence encoding this CDR3. This chain connects TRBV11-2 to TRBJ2-7; a weak D match, TRBD2 (5 bases). CDR1 and CDR2 (germline): SGHAT, FQNNGV. With 1 base removed from V and 6 bases from J, the gap between germline ends came to 10 bases. The CDR3 extends over 13 amino acids. CDR3 amino acids: CASSLGPGSEQYF. CDR3 DNA: TGTGCCAGCAGCTTAGGGCCGGGATCCGAGCAGTACTTC.

The V and J genes are TRBV28 and TRBJ1-2; perhaps TRBD1 as D (5 bases). The V and J ends lost 6 bases and 8 bases respectively, with 13 bases between them. From germline, CDR1 is MDHEN and CDR2 SYDVKM. The CDR3 runs 12 residues. CDR3 residues: CASSLGVEGYTF. DNA of the CDR3: TGTGCCAGCAGCCTAGGGGTGGAAGGCTACACCTTC.

V and J are TRBV6-5 and TRBJ2-3; D remains unclear. Per germline, CDR1 MNHEY and CDR2 SVGAGI. This CDR3 is 13 amino acids long. With 0 bases removed from V and 6 bases from J, the gap between germline ends came to 7 bases. The CDR3 region is CASSYSEQDTQYF. The CDR3 bases are TGTGCCAGCAGTTACTCGGAACAGGATACGCAGTATTTT.

The chain combines TRBV4-3 with TRBJ2-3; TRBD1 is a possible D gene (6 bases). V gave up 4 bases and J gave up 5 bases, with 16 bases separating them. The germline CDR1 and CDR2 sequences are LGHNA and YSLEER. The CDR3 totals 15 residues. CDR3 amino acids: CASSLTGNREDTQYF. CDR3 nucleotide sequence: TGCGCCAGCAGCCTCACAGGGAATAGGGAAGATACGCAGTATTTT.